The text below deals with one T cell receptor (beta chain). The CDR3 length is 15 residues. Germline loops: CDR1 MNHEY, CDR2 SMNVEV (reference sequence). V lost 5 bases and J 4 bases, leaving 16 bases between the germline ends. The sample belongs to a study of shared clonotypes between healthy human individuals. Assay: immunoSEQ multiplex PCR; the TCRdb copy retains only in-frame clones and omits some. This table has millions of clones, 85% to 95% appearing once. The clonotype originates from a man in his late teens or twenties in good health. The sample taken for sequencing was naive CD4+ T cells sorted from blood. Documented subset: CD45RA+ positively selected. The chain carries TRBV27 and TRBJ2-3, with D maybe TRBD2 (6 bases). Here the CDR3 reads CASSPRPLAADTQYF. The DNA for the CDR3 is TGTGCCAGCAGTCCTAGACCTTTAGCGGCAGATACGCAGTATTTT.